This is a list of T cell receptor beta chains from one sample in a study of blood T cell repertoires in COVID-19. Profiled with immunoSEQ multiplex PCR; TCRdb holds only in-frame clones, not every one. The profile shows over 8,000 clones, about 86% of them singletons. Sequencing input: peripheral blood. These receptor sequences come from a human donor with active COVID-19. The donor label of this sample is uncertain. Each CDR3 is given with its conserved first and last residue. A D gene is named only where the DNA matches it firmly. Clone size, where shown, is once, few, many, or a class for clones that have expanded.

CASSEGVSLSTDTQYF	TGTGCCAGCAGTGAAGGCGTTAGCCTTAGCACAGATACGCAGTATTTT	-	-	TRBV6-1	TRBJ2-3
CASSVGSGVPEQFF	TGTGCCAGCAGCGTAGGTTCCGGGGTTCCTGAGCAGTTCTTC	once	-	TRBV9	TRBJ2-1
CASSTLQGTGNTIYF	TGTGCCAGCAGTACATTACAGGGTACTGGAAACACCATATATTTT	-	-	TRBV6-5	TRBJ1-3
CASSSDGGQPQHF	TGTGCCAGCAGTTCCGACGGCGGTCAGCCCCAGCATTTT	few	-	TRBV5-6	TRBJ1-5
CASSISHQHNEQFF	TGTGCCAGCAGCATTAGCCACCAACACAATGAGCAGTTCTTC	-	-	TRBV28	TRBJ2-1
CASSLGTGGGTDTQYF	TGTGCCAGCAGCTTGGGCACAGGGGGCGGCACAGATACGCAGTATTTT	-	TRBD1	TRBV7-6	TRBJ2-3
CASSLGQGNTGELFF	TGCGCCAGCAGCTTGGGACAGGGGAACACCGGGGAGCTGTTTTTT	-	TRBD1	TRBV5-1	TRBJ2-2
CASSDPHRDLYTDTQYF	TGTGCCAGCAGCGACCCCCACCGGGACTTATACACAGATACGCAGTATTTT	-	-	TRBV11-2	TRBJ2-3
CASSQGTGGLAKNIQYF	TGCGCCAGCAGCCAGGGGACAGGGGGCCTAGCCAAAAACATTCAGTACTTC	-	TRBD1	TRBV4-1	TRBJ2-4
CASSLRGNTEAFF	TGTGCCAGCAGTTTACGGGGGAACACTGAAGCTTTCTTT	-	-	TRBV27	TRBJ1-1
CASSLLGSEQFF	TGTGCCAGCAGCTTATTGGGCAGTGAGCAGTTCTTC	-	-	TRBV7-9	TRBJ2-1
CASRPGQEGKLFF	TGTGCAAGTCGCCCCGGACAGGAAGGAAAACTGTTTTTT	-	-	TRBV12-2	TRBJ1-4
CASSERRPNEKLFF	TGTGCCAGCAGTGAAAGGAGACCTAATGAAAAACTGTTTTTT	-	-	TRBV2	TRBJ1-4
CASSRASGSKNIQYF	TGTGCCAGCAGTAGGGCTAGCGGGAGTAAAAACATTCAGTACTTC	-	TRBD2	TRBV9	TRBJ2-4
CASSSMTSGRKGGELFF	TGTGCCAGCAGCTCCATGACTAGCGGGAGGAAGGGCGGGGAGCTGTTTTTT	-	TRBD2	TRBV3-1/TRBV3-2	TRBJ2-2
CASSFVDRSEKLFF	TGTGCCAGCAGTTTTGTGGACAGGAGCGAAAAACTGTTTTTT	once	TRBD1	TRBV28	TRBJ1-4
CASTRGTSGHNEQFF	TGCGCCAGCACCAGGGGGACTAGCGGCCACAATGAGCAGTTCTTC	few	TRBD2	TRBV5-1	TRBJ2-1
CASSDPPGYSGANVLTF	TGTGCCAGCAGTGATCCCCCAGGATATTCTGGGGCCAACGTCCTGACTTTC	-	-	TRBV25-1	TRBJ2-6
CASSQESGGSGNTGELFF	TGTGCCAGCAGCCAAGAATCGGGAGGAAGTGGGAACACCGGGGAGCTGTTTTTT	-	TRBD2	TRBV4-2	TRBJ2-2
CASSLAGPHDEQFF	TGTGCCAGCAGCTTGGCGGGACCCCACGATGAGCAGTTCTTC	-	-	TRBV7-9	TRBJ2-1
CASSYPTSTYEQYF	TGTGCCAGCAGCTACCCGACTAGCACCTACGAGCAGTACTTC	few	TRBD2	TRBV7-9	TRBJ2-7
CASSVTGGADTQYF	TGTGCCAGCAGTGTCACAGGGGGCGCAGATACGCAGTATTTT	-	TRBD1	TRBV27	TRBJ2-3
CSVGTGGWNGELFF	TGCAGCGTCGGTACAGGGGGCTGGAACGGGGAGCTGTTTTTT	-	TRBD1	TRBV29-1	TRBJ2-2
CASSPRGSGLYNEQFF	TGTGCCAGCAGCCCCCGAGGTAGCGGACTCTACAATGAGCAGTTCTTC	-	-	TRBV7-9	TRBJ2-1
CASSLNSGSDTQYF	TGTGCCAGCAGCTTAAATAGCGGGAGTGATACGCAGTATTTT	-	TRBD2	TRBV7-2	TRBJ2-3
CASSIPGQGARTQGRALNEQFF	TGTGCCAGTAGTATACCCGGACAGGGGGCAAGAACGCAAGGGAGGGCCCTCAATGAGCAGTTCTTC	-	TRBD1	TRBV19	TRBJ2-1
CASSHKRLAGYADTQYF	TGTGCCAGCAGCCATAAGAGGCTAGCGGGGTATGCAGATACGCAGTATTTT	-	TRBD2	TRBV3-1/TRBV3-2	TRBJ2-3
CASSLGQGDGAFF	TGCGCCAGCAGCCTGGGACAGGGGGACGGAGCTTTCTTT	-	TRBD1	TRBV5-1	TRBJ1-1
CASSARRQGVTSNQPQHF	TGTGCCAGTAGTGCCCGTCGACAGGGGGTTACTAGCAATCAGCCCCAGCATTTT	-	TRBD1	TRBV19	TRBJ1-5
CASSYLRAGSAEAFF	TGTGCCAGCAGTTACCTCCGGGCAGGGTCGGCTGAAGCTTTCTTT	once	-	TRBV6-5	TRBJ1-1
CASSVDPAGLVRDEQFF	TGTGCCAGCAGCGTAGACCCGGCTGGACTAGTAAGAGATGAGCAGTTCTTC	-	TRBD2	TRBV9	TRBJ2-1
CASSFGTSTYEQYF	TGTGCCAGCAGTTTCGGGACATCGACCTACGAGCAGTACTTC	few	-	TRBV27	TRBJ2-7
CASSIQTNYGYTF	TGTGCCAGTAGTATACAAACTAACTATGGCTACACCTTC	-	-	TRBV19	TRBJ1-2
CASSQDFGQGEGGYTF	TGTGCCAGCAGCCAAGATTTTGGGCAGGGGGAAGGGGGCTACACCTTC	large	TRBD1	TRBV3-1/TRBV3-2	TRBJ1-2
CASTPGGGSYNSPLHF	TGCGCCAGCACCCCGGGAGGGGGCTCCTATAATTCACCCCTCCACTTT	-	-	TRBV10-1	TRBJ1-6
CASRTGNNEQFF	TGTGCCAGCAGGACCGGGAACAATGAGCAGTTCTTC	-	-	TRBV25-1	TRBJ2-1
CASSITGTTEAFF	TGTGCCAGCAGCATCACAGGGACCACTGAAGCTTTCTTT	-	-	TRBV7-9	TRBJ1-1
CASSLGTGAGEQYF	TGTGCCAGCAGCTTAGGGACAGGGGCGGGCGAGCAGTACTTC	-	TRBD1	TRBV7-9	TRBJ2-7
CASSLGIAGVGETQYF	TGTGCCAGCAGCTTGGGAATAGCGGGAGTGGGGGAGACCCAGTACTTC	once	TRBD2	TRBV5-4	TRBJ2-5
CATSGVEYYNEQFF	TGTGCCACCAGCGGAGTAGAGTACTACAATGAGCAGTTCTTC	-	-	TRBV15	TRBJ2-1
CASSLEGGRDQPQHF	TGTGCCAGCAGCTTAGAAGGGGGGAGGGATCAGCCCCAGCATTTT	-	-	TRBV11-2	TRBJ1-5
CASSRPYTGELFF	TGCGCCAGCAGCCGTCCCTACACCGGGGAGCTGTTTTTT	-	-	TRBV5-1	TRBJ2-2
CASSHYGGYDGATNEKLFF	TGTGCCAGCAGCCATTACGGGGGATACGACGGAGCAACTAATGAAAAACTGTTTTTT	-	-	TRBV4-2	TRBJ1-4
CASSLAGAYNEQFF	TGTGCCAGCAGCTTAGCGGGAGCCTACAATGAGCAGTTCTTC	-	TRBD2	TRBV7-3	TRBJ2-1
CASSLRGNSGNTIYF	TGTGCCAGCAGCTTACGGGGGAACTCTGGAAACACCATATATTTT	-	-	TRBV11-1	TRBJ1-3
CASSSKRQGATNEKLFF	TGTGCCAGCAGTTCCAAACGACAGGGGGCAACTAATGAAAAACTGTTTTTT	few	TRBD1	TRBV27	TRBJ1-4
CATSGGLGTSGSPDTGELFF	TGTGCCACCAGTGGGGGGCTCGGGACTAGCGGGAGTCCGGACACCGGGGAGCTGTTTTTT	-	TRBD2	TRBV24-1	TRBJ2-2
CASSLGVGPYNEQFF	TGTGCCAGCAGCTTAGGTGTGGGGCCCTACAATGAGCAGTTCTTC	-	-	TRBV7-2	TRBJ2-1
CASSLTQGDIQHF	TGTGCCAGCAGTTTAACTCAGGGGGATATCCAGCATTTT	-	TRBD1	TRBV12-3/TRBV12-4	TRBJ1-5
CATSRDLGRASYNEQFF	TGTGCCACCAGCAGAGACCTGGGCAGGGCTTCCTACAATGAGCAGTTCTTC	once	-	TRBV15	TRBJ2-1
CASSLEGHPNTEAFF	TGCGCCAGCAGCTTGGAAGGACACCCGAACACTGAAGCTTTCTTT	-	-	TRBV5-1	TRBJ1-1
CASSEQTGGGETQYF	TGTGCCAGCAGTGAACAGACAGGGGGAGGGGAGACCCAGTACTTC	-	TRBD1	TRBV6-1	TRBJ2-5